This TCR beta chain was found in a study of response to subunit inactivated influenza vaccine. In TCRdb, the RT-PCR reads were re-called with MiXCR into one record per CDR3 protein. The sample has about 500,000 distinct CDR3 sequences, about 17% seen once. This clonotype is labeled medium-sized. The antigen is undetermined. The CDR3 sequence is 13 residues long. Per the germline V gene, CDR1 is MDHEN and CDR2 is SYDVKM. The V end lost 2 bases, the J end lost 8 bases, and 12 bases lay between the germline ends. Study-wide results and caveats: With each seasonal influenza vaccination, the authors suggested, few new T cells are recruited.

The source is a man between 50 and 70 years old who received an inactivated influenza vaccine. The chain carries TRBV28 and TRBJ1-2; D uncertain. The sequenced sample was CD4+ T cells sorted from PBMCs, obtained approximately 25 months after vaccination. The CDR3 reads CASSLNPVGGYTF. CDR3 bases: TGTGCCAGCAGTTTAAATCCTGTGGGGGGCTACACCTTC.